This TCR beta chain stems from a study of human T cells and chemical hapten exposure. Per germline, CDR1 MNHEY and CDR2 SVGAGI. The V end lost 10 bases, the J end lost 0 bases, and 10 bases lay between the germline ends. CDR3 length equals 13 residues. This clonotype was counted only a few times. Its antigen remains unknown. Broader study findings: Significantly more large CDR3 similarity clusters were formed by expanded TCRs than by controls. Patch test score showed a positive correlation with PT1 expanded TCR counts.

TCRdb analysed the RACE reads with MiXCR anew, one entry per CDR3 protein. Of 250,000 to 300,000 distinct CDR3 sequences listed, roughly 7.4% are singletons. As to time point: pre-sensitization, week 0. Sample treatment: therapeutic diphenylcyclopropenone sensitization with weekly scalp DPC. The source material was whole blood, sampled in connection with sensitization to the hapten diphenylcyclopropenone (DPC). This chain connects TRBV6-5 to TRBJ1-3; D is possibly TRBD1 (5 bases). The source of this sequence is a man younger than 30 with alopecia areata. Some clones in this sample may be carry-over from other donors' samples. CDR3 protein: CATWTPSGNTIYF. The CDR3 coding sequence is TGTGCCACTTGGACACCCTCTGGAAACACCATATATTTT.